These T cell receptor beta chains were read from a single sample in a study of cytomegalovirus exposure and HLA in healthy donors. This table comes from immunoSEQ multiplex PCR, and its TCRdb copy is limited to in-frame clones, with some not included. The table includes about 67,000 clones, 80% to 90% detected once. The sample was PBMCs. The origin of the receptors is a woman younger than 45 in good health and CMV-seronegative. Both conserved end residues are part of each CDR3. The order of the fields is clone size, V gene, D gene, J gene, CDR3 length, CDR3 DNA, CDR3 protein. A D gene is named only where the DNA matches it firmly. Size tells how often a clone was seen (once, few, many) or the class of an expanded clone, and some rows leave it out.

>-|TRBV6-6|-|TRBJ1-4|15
TGTGCCAGCAGCGGACGGGGGGAAACTAATGAAAAACTGTTTTTT
CASSGRGETNEKLFF
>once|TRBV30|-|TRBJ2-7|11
TGTGCCTGGGGCGGAGCCTACGAGCAGTACTTC
CAWGGAYEQYF
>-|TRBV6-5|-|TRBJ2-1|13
TGTGCCAGCAGTTACTCACAGGGCAATGGGGAGTTCTTC
CASSYSQGNGEFF
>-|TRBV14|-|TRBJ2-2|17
TGTGCCAGCAGCCCATTCTCCAGGGAGGTAAACACCGGGGAGCTGTTTTTT
CASSPFSREVNTGELFF
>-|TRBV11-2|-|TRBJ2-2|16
TGTGCCAGCAGCTTACTATTGGCAGGGATGGCCGGGGAGCTGTTTTTT
CASSLLLAGMAGELFF
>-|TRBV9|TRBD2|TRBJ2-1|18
TGTGCCAGCAGCGTAGCTCCCCTGGCTAGCGGGGGGAGGAATGAGCAGTTCTTC
CASSVAPLASGGRNEQFF
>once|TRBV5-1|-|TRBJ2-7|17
TGCGCCAGCAGCTTGGAGGGGAGGAGCCGCTGGGGGAACGAGCAGTACTTC
CASSLEGRSRWGNEQYF
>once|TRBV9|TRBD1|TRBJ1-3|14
TGTGCCAGCAGCGTAGGGACAGGGGGAAACACCATATATTTT
CASSVGTGGNTIYF
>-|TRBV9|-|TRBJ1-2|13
TGTGCCAGCAGCCGTCAGGTAAACTATGGCTACACCTTC
CASSRQVNYGYTF
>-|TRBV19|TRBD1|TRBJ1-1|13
TGTGCCACCCGGGACAGGGGCGAGTGGGAAGCTTTCTTT
CATRDRGEWEAFF
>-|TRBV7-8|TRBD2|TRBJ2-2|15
TGTGCCAGCAGCTTAGTAGCGGGAAACACCGGGGAGCTGTTTTTT
CASSLVAGNTGELFF
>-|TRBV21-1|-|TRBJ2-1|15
TGTGCCAGCAGCAAACTGCCCCCCAGGAACAATGAGCAGTTCTTC
CASSKLPPRNNEQFF
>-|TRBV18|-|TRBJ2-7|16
TGTGCCAGCTCACCAATGAACAGGGCAACCTCCTACGAGCAGTACTTC
CASSPMNRATSYEQYF
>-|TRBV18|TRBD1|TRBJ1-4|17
TGTGCCAGCTCATCCGGGACAGGGGGCTTTGTTAATGAAAAACTGTTTTTT
CASSSGTGGFVNEKLFF
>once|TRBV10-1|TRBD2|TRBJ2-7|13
TGCGCCAGCCACCTAGCGGGGAGCTACGAGCAGTACTTC
CASHLAGSYEQYF
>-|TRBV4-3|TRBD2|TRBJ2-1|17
TGCGCCAGCAGCCAAGGGACTAGCGGAGGGAGACACAATGAGCAGTTCTTC
CASSQGTSGGRHNEQFF
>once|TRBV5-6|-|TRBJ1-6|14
TGTGCCAGCAGCTTCAGGTCCCAGAATTCACCCCTCCACTTT
CASSFRSQNSPLHF
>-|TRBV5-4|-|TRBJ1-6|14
TGTGCCAGCAGCTTGTCGGGAGGACGTTCACCCCTCCACTTT
CASSLSGGRSPLHF
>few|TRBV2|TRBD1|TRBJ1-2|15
TGTGCCAGCAGGGCTAGGGACAGCCCTAACTATGGCTACACCTTC
CASRARDSPNYGYTF
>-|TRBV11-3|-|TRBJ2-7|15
TGTGCCAGCAGCTTAGGGGGGGTCACGGACTCCGAGCAGTACTTC
CASSLGGVTDSEQYF
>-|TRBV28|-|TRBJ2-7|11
TGTGCCAGCAGTCTACTCTACGAGCAGTACTTC
CASSLLYEQYF
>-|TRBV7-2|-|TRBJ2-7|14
TGTGCCAGCAGCATAGATGGGCAGTTCTACGAGCAGTACTTC
CASSIDGQFYEQYF
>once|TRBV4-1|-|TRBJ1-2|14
TGCGCCAGCAGCCAACGCGGGGGAGTCGAGGGCTACACCTTC
CASSQRGGVEGYTF
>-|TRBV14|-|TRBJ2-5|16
TGTGCCAGCAGCCATCAAGACGTAGGGGGTAGGGAGACCCAGTACTTC
CASSHQDVGGRETQYF
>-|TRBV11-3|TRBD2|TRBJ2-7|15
TGTGCCAGCAGCCGTGGGGCGGGGGGACCCTACGAGCAGTACTTC
CASSRGAGGPYEQYF
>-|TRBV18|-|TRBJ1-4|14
TGTGCCAGCTCCCCCGACAGAACTAATGAAAAACTGTTTTTT
CASSPDRTNEKLFF
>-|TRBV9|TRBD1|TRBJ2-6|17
TGTGCCAGCAGCGTAGGGACAGGTAGCTCTGGGGCCAACGTCCTGACTTTC
CASSVGTGSSGANVLTF
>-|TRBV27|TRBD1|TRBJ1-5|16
TGTGCCAGCAGTTTATCTGGCAGGGGGGAGAATCAGCCCCAGCATTTT
CASSLSGRGENQPQHF
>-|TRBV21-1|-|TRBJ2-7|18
TGTGCCAGCAGCAAAATCAAGGTGAACAGGGGCAGTTTCTACGAGCAGTACTTC
CASSKIKVNRGSFYEQYF
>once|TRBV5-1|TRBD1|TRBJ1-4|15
TGCGCCAGCAGCCATGGGACAGCAACTAATGAAAAACTGTTTTTT
CASSHGTATNEKLFF
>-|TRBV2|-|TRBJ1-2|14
TGTGCCAGCAGTGAAGCGCGGAGCGGCTATGGCTACACCTTC
CASSEARSGYGYTF
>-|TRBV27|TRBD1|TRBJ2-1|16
TGTGCCAGCAGTGCCCGGGACAGGGAATACTACAATGAGCAGTTCTTC
CASSARDREYYNEQFF
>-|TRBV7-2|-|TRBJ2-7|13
TGTGCCAGCAGCTTAGCCCCAGCCTACGAGCAGTACTTC
CASSLAPAYEQYF
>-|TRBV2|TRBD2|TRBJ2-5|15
TGTGCCAGCAGTGACCCTAACGGGGGGACAGAGACCCAGTACTTC
CASSDPNGGTETQYF
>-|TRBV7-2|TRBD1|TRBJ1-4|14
TGTGCCAGCAGCTCGACAGGGACCGGCGTAAAACTGTTTTTT
CASSSTGTGVKLFF
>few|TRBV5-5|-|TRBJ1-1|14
TGTGCCAGCAGCTTTCTCGACTGGAACACTGAAGCTTTCTTT
CASSFLDWNTEAFF
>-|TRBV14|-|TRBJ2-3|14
TGTGCCAGCAGCCTACTGACAGGTGCGGATACGCAGTATTTT
CASSLLTGADTQYF
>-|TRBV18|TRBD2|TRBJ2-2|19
TGTGCCAGCTCACCAAAGATCGGCGCGACTAGCAAGGGAACCGGGGAGCTGTTTTTT
CASSPKIGATSKGTGELFF
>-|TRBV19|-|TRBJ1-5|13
TGTGCCAGTAGACAGGAATTCTATCAGCCCCAGCATTTT
CASRQEFYQPQHF
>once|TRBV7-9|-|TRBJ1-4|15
TGTGCCAGCAGCTTCGCGAGCGAGGCTAATGAAAAACTGTTTTTT
CASSFASEANEKLFF
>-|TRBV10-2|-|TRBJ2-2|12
TGCGCCAGCCTCCTCGACACCGGGGAGCTGTTTTTT
CASLLDTGELFF
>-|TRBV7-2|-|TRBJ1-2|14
TGTGCCAGCAGCTTAGCAGGCAGGGGCGGCGGCTACACCTTC
CASSLAGRGGGYTF
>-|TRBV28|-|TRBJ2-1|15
TGTGCCAGCAGTTTACGAGCGGGTCACTACAATGAGCAGTTCTTC
CASSLRAGHYNEQFF
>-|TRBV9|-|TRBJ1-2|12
TGTGCCAGCAGCGTGGTAGCAGAAGGCTACACCTTC
CASSVVAEGYTF